This TCR beta chain emerged from a study of response to subunit inactivated influenza vaccine. CDR3 length: 14 amino acids. V was cut by 3 bases and J by 1 base, with 12 bases left in between. From germline, CDR1 is SQVTM and CDR2 ANQGSEA. TCRdb re-called the RT-PCR reads with MiXCR, one entry per CDR3 protein. The table has roughly 630,000 distinct CDR3 sequences, roughly 15% seen once. The TCR sequence derives from a man aged 50-59 years who received an inactivated influenza vaccine. The source material was PBMCs from blood, sampled 14 days before vaccination. J is TRBJ1-1 and V is TRBV29-1; no firm D call. The CDR3 protein is CSVEWPVGNTEAFF. CDR3 in DNA: TGCAGCGTTGAGTGGCCGGTAGGGAACACTGAAGCTTTCTTT.